The sequence of this TCR beta chain was determined in a study of blood T cell repertoires in COVID-19. TCRdb's table, derived via immunoSEQ multiplex PCR, lists solely in-frame clones and lacks some. The sample contains some 240,000 clones, 85% to 90% of which appear only once. From germline, CDR1 is LNHDA and CDR2 SQIVND (reference sequence). V dropped 2 bases and J dropped 5 bases, with 7 bases sitting between them. This CDR3 has 13 residues. J is TRBJ1-5 and V is TRBV19; no clear D gene. The sequence derives from a woman in her fifties or sixties with COVID-19, enrolled during active disease. Input material: peripheral blood. CDR3 nucleotides: TGTGCCAGTAGTATACGGGAGGATCAGCCCCAGCATTTT. It translates to CASSIREDQPQHF. The full variable domain, rest sourced from reference TRBV19 and TRBJ1-5, is DGGITQSPKYLFRKEGQNVTLSCEQNLNHDAMYWYRQDPGQGLRLIYYSQIVNDFQKGDIAEGYSVSREKKESFPLTVTSAQKNPTAFYLCASSIREDQPQHFGDGTRLSIL.